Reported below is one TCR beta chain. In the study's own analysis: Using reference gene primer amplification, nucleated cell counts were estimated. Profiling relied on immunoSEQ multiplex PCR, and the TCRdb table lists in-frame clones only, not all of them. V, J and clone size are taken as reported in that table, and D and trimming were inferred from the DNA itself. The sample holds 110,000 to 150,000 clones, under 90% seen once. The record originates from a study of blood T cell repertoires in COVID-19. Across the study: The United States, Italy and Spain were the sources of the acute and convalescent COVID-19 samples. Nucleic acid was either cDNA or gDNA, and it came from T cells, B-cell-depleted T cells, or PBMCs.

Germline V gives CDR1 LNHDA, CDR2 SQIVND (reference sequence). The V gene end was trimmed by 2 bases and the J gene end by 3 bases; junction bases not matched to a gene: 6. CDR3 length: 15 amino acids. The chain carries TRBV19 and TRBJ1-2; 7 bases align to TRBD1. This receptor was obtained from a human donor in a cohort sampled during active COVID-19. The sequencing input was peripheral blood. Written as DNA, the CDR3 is TGTGCCAGTAGTATACAAGTCAGGGGGGACTATGGCTACACCTTC. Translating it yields CASSIQVRGDYGYTF.